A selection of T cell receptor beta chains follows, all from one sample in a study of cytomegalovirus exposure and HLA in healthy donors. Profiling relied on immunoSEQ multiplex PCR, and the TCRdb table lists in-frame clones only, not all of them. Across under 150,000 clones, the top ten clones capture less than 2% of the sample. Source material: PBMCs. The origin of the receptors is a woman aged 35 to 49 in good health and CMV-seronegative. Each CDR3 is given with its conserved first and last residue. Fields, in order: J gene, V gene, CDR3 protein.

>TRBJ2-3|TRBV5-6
CASSVTGTDTQYF
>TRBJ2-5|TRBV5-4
CASSLRSGGPETQYF
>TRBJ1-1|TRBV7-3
CANSLTGTGVDTEAFF
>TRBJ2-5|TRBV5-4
CASSLARQGGETQYF
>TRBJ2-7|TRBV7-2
CASSFPASGTYEQYF
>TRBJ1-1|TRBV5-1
CASLPMGGANTEAFF
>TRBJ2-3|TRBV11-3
CASSKEAGAWQDTQYF
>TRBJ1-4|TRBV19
CASRRQSSNEKLFF
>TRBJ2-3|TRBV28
CATTGGDIGNTDTQYF
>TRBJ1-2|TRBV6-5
CAAGGGENNYGYTF
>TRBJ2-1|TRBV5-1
CASSPTGAGGNNEQFF
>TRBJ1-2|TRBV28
CASSRRNYGYIF
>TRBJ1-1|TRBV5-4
CASSVGGQGSKIF
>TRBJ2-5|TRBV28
CASSFRDIRRGQYF
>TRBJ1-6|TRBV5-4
CASSSQGANSPLHF
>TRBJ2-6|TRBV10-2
CASRRQYLAGANVLTF
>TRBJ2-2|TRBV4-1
CASSQDRPDRAFFDTGELFF
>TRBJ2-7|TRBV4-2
CASSQGRGLEDSEQYF
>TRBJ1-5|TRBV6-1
CASSEEWVAGGLSNQPQHF
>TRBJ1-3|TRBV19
CASSHFNRESGNTIYF
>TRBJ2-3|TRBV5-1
CASSSETSGGTDTQYF
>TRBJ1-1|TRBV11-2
CASSSAHRINTEAFF
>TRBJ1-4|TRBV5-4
CASSLATTAGYKKLFF
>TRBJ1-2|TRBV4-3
CASSRGVGGGYGYTF
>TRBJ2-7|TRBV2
CASKVGLAGGYEQYF
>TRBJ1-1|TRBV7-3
CASSLQGNTEAFF
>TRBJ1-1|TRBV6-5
CASSYSGTGRTEAFF
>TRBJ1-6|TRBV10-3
CAISPGQLSSPLHF
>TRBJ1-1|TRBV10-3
CATRGGGGNEAFF
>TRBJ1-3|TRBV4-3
CASSQPRVDTIYF
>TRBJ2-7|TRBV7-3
CASSPGTPGHYEQYF
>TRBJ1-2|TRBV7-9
CASSLDNHGYTF
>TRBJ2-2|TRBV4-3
CASSQEIGGTPYNTGELFF
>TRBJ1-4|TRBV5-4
CASSLPEGGHQGAGEKLFF
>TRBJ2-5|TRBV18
CASSPYPRETQYF
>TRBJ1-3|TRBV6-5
CASSYSAGGGNTIYF
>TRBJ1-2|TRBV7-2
CASSSYGYTF
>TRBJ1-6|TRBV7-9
CASSLNGLGNSPLHF
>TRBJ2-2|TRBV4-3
CASSRELAGAGELFF
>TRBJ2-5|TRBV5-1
CASSSERGDPHGQYF
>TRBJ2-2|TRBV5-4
CASSLRGGYTGELFF
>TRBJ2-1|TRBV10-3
CAISPGTGDEQFF
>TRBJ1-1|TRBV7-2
CASNPRTGARTEAFF
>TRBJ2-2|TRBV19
CASMRATGAGELFF
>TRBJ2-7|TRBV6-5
CASSRGLYEQYF
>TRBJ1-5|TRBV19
CASTDRERTLYQPQHF
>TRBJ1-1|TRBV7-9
CASSPSQTANTEAFF
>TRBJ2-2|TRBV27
CASSSDRSTGELFF
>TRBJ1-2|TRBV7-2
CASSLDGHLQGYTF
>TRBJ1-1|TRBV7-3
CASSSTRTGASIPFF